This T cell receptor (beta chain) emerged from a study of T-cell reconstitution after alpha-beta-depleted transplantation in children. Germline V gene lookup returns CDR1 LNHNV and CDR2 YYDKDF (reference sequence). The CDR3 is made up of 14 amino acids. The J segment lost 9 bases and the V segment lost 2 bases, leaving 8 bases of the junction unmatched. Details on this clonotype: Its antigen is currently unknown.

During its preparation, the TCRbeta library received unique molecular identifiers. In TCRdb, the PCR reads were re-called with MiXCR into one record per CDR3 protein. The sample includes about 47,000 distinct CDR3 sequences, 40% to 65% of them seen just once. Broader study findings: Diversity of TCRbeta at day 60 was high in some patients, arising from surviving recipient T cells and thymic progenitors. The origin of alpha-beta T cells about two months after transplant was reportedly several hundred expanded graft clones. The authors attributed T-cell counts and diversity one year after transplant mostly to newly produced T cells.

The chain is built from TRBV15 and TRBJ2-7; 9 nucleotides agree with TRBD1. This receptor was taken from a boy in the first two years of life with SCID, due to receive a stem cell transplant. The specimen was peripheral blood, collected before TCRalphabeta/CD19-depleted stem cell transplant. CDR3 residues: CATSRLRQGGWQYF. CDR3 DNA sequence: TGTGCCACCAGCAGACTAAGACAGGGGGGTTGGCAGTACTTC. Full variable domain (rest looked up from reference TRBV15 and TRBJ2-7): DAMVIQNPRYQVTQFGKPVTLSCSQTLNHNVMYWYQQKSSQAPKLLFHYYDKDFNNEADTPDNFQSRRPNTSFCFLDIRSPGLGDTAMYLCATSRLRQGGWQYFGPGTRLTVT.